This is a list of T cell receptor beta chains from one sample in a study of T-cell memory formation after mild COVID-19. Via MiXCR, TCRdb re-called the 5' RACE reads, giving one row per CDR3 protein. The profile shows a few hundred thousand distinct CDR3 sequences, about 20% of them singletons. The sequenced sample was PBMCs or a T cell subset sorted from them (not recorded which). These receptors came from an adult woman who had mild COVID-19 (a few samples of this study predate the infection). Cell type and time point are not known. Each CDR3 is given with its conserved first and last residue. Fields, in order: CDR3 protein, CDR3 DNA, J gene, D gene, clone size, V gene. The D gene is left open where the match is weak. A clone size is listed for some rows: how often the clone was seen (once, few, many), or a class if it is expanded.

CDR3 protein: CASSQGGVRTDTQYF
CDR3 DNA: TGTGCCAGCAGCCAGGGGGGGGTTAGGACAGATACGCAGTATTTT
J gene: TRBJ2-3
D gene: .
clone size: .
V gene: TRBV7-3

CDR3 protein: CASSLVQGGGANVLTF
CDR3 DNA: TGTGCCAGCAGTTTAGTGCAGGGGGGTGGGGCCAACGTCCTGACTTTC
J gene: TRBJ2-6
D gene: .
clone size: few
V gene: TRBV12-3/TRBV12-4

CDR3 protein: CAWSVTAVNTEAFF
CDR3 DNA: TGTGCCTGGAGTGTTACAGCGGTGAACACTGAAGCTTTCTTT
J gene: TRBJ1-1
D gene: .
clone size: .
V gene: TRBV30

CDR3 protein: CASSQFSLSLTGDGYTF
CDR3 DNA: TGCGCCAGCAGCCAATTTAGTCTCTCCTTGACAGGGGATGGCTACACCTTC
J gene: TRBJ1-2
D gene: TRBD1
clone size: few
V gene: TRBV4-3

CDR3 protein: CASSIGRDSTEAFF
CDR3 DNA: TGTGCCAGCAGCATAGGACGGGATTCCACTGAAGCTTTCTTT
J gene: TRBJ1-1
D gene: .
clone size: few
V gene: TRBV7-6

CDR3 protein: CASSLEGAGTDTQYF
CDR3 DNA: TGCGCCAGCAGCTTGGAGGGGGCTGGCACAGATACGCAGTATTTT
J gene: TRBJ2-3
D gene: TRBD1
clone size: .
V gene: TRBV5-1

CDR3 protein: CASSRGVGRLETQYF
CDR3 DNA: TGTGCCAGCAGTAGGGGGGTCGGGCGTTTGGAGACCCAGTACTTC
J gene: TRBJ2-5
D gene: .
clone size: few
V gene: TRBV2

CDR3 protein: CASSTGQGAMWNEQFF
CDR3 DNA: TGCGCCAGCAGCACCGGACAGGGGGCAATGTGGAATGAGCAGTTCTTC
J gene: TRBJ2-1
D gene: TRBD1
clone size: few
V gene: TRBV5-1

CDR3 protein: CASSPGINQPQHF
CDR3 DNA: TGTGCCAGCAGCCCCGGGATCAATCAGCCCCAGCATTTT
J gene: TRBJ1-5
D gene: .
clone size: few
V gene: TRBV13

CDR3 protein: CATKIGGHYEQYF
CDR3 DNA: TGTGCCACGAAAATCGGGGGGCACTACGAGCAGTACTTC
J gene: TRBJ2-7
D gene: .
clone size: .
V gene: TRBV12-3/TRBV12-4

CDR3 protein: CASSLATMDTQYF
CDR3 DNA: TGTGCCAGCAGCTTAGCGACCATGGATACGCAGTATTTT
J gene: TRBJ2-3
D gene: .
clone size: .
V gene: TRBV7-2

CDR3 protein: CASSLDLGTGVHSPLHF
CDR3 DNA: TGTGCCAGCAGCTTAGACCTTGGGACAGGAGTCCATTCACCCCTCCACTTT
J gene: TRBJ1-6
D gene: TRBD1
clone size: .
V gene: TRBV7-9

CDR3 protein: CATSDPGQGNTYNEQFF
CDR3 DNA: TGTGCCACCAGTGATCCGGGACAGGGAAATACCTACAATGAGCAGTTCTTC
J gene: TRBJ2-1
D gene: TRBD1
clone size: .
V gene: TRBV24-1

CDR3 protein: CASSLPSFPYTGELFF
CDR3 DNA: TGTGCCAGCAGCTTACCGTCGTTCCCCTACACCGGGGAGCTGTTTTTT
J gene: TRBJ2-2
D gene: .
clone size: many
V gene: TRBV7-2

CDR3 protein: CAIGNRPDTQYF
CDR3 DNA: TGTGCCATCGGGAATAGACCAGATACGCAGTATTTT
J gene: TRBJ2-3
D gene: .
clone size: .
V gene: TRBV10-3

CDR3 protein: CASSQEPSGGYEQYF
CDR3 DNA: TGTGCCAGCAGCCAAGAGCCCAGCGGAGGCTACGAGCAGTACTTC
J gene: TRBJ2-7
D gene: .
clone size: few
V gene: TRBV4-2

CDR3 protein: CASSLRGTGNTEAFF
CDR3 DNA: TGTGCCAGCAGCTTAAGGGGGACAGGGAACACTGAAGCTTTCTTT
J gene: TRBJ1-1
D gene: TRBD1
clone size: .
V gene: TRBV7-9

CDR3 protein: CASSLAPGDWARNF
CDR3 DNA: TGTGCCAGCAGTTTAGCCCCCGGCGATTGGGCCCGTAACTTC
J gene: TRBJ2-7
D gene: .
clone size: .
V gene: TRBV27

CDR3 protein: CSARPPRGGRAEAFF
CDR3 DNA: TGCAGTGCTAGACCCCCTAGAGGGGGAAGAGCTGAAGCTTTCTTT
J gene: TRBJ1-1
D gene: .
clone size: .
V gene: TRBV20-1

CDR3 protein: CSVTYSRFSYEQYF
CDR3 DNA: TGCAGCGTGACCTACAGCCGTTTCTCCTACGAGCAGTACTTC
J gene: TRBJ2-7
D gene: .
clone size: .
V gene: TRBV29-1

CDR3 protein: CASRRQPGGHEQYF
CDR3 DNA: TGTGCCAGCAGACGGCAGCCCGGGGGCCACGAGCAGTACTTC
J gene: TRBJ2-7
D gene: .
clone size: .
V gene: TRBV3-1

CDR3 protein: CSASRGQGREKLFF
CDR3 DNA: TGCAGTGCCTCCAGGGGACAGGGGCGGGAAAAACTGTTTTTT
J gene: TRBJ1-4
D gene: TRBD1
clone size: .
V gene: TRBV20-1

CDR3 protein: CATHRSGVSTEAFF
CDR3 DNA: TGTGCCACCCATAGGTCGGGGGTTAGCACTGAAGCTTTCTTT
J gene: TRBJ1-1
D gene: .
clone size: .
V gene: TRBV27

CDR3 protein: CASRRLAGNANTGELFF
CDR3 DNA: TGCGCCAGCAGAAGGCTAGCGGGGAACGCGAACACCGGGGAGCTGTTTTTT
J gene: TRBJ2-2
D gene: TRBD2
clone size: .
V gene: TRBV5-1

CDR3 protein: CSVVYLAGGKLSEQFF
CDR3 DNA: TGCAGCGTTGTGTACCTTGCAGGGGGAAAATTAAGTGAGCAGTTCTTC
J gene: TRBJ2-1
D gene: TRBD1
clone size: few
V gene: TRBV29-1

CDR3 protein: CASSQGPGGEQYF
CDR3 DNA: TGTGCCAGCAGCCAAGGTCCAGGGGGCGAGCAGTACTTC
J gene: TRBJ2-7
D gene: TRBD1
clone size: few
V gene: TRBV3-1

CDR3 protein: CASSEVGAGNTDTQYF
CDR3 DNA: TGTGCCAGCAGTGAAGTAGGAGCGGGAAACACAGATACGCAGTATTTT
J gene: TRBJ2-3
D gene: TRBD2
clone size: few
V gene: TRBV6-1

CDR3 protein: CASSLSPDSYNEQFF
CDR3 DNA: TGTGCCAGCAGTTTATCCCCTGACAGCTACAATGAGCAGTTCTTC
J gene: TRBJ2-1
D gene: .
clone size: few
V gene: TRBV27

CDR3 protein: CASSVDTASGDYNEQFF
CDR3 DNA: TGTGCCAGCAGCGTAGATACTGCTAGCGGGGACTACAATGAGCAGTTCTTC
J gene: TRBJ2-1
D gene: TRBD2
clone size: .
V gene: TRBV9

CDR3 protein: CASSQDSAGRSYTF
CDR3 DNA: TGTGCCAGCAGCCAAGACTCTGCGGGGCGGTCCTACACCTTC
J gene: TRBJ1-2
D gene: .
clone size: few
V gene: TRBV3-1

CDR3 protein: CASSYGHEAFF
CDR3 DNA: TGTGCCAGCAGCTACGGACATGAAGCTTTCTTT
J gene: TRBJ1-1
D gene: .
clone size: .
V gene: TRBV12-3/TRBV12-4

CDR3 protein: CASSYGQGSFAEAFF
CDR3 DNA: TGTGCCAGCAGCTACGGACAGGGGAGTTTCGCTGAAGCTTTCTTT
J gene: TRBJ1-1
D gene: TRBD1
clone size: .
V gene: TRBV7-6

CDR3 protein: CASRLAGDSYEQYF
CDR3 DNA: TGCGCCAGTCGCCTAGCGGGGGACTCCTACGAGCAGTACTTC
J gene: TRBJ2-7
D gene: TRBD2
clone size: few
V gene: TRBV5-1

CDR3 protein: CASSLGFNTIYF
CDR3 DNA: TGTGCCAGCAGCTTAGGGTTCAACACCATATATTTT
J gene: TRBJ1-3
D gene: .
clone size: .
V gene: TRBV7-9

CDR3 protein: CASSLSWGEQYF
CDR3 DNA: TGTGCCAGCAGCCTCTCCTGGGGCGAGCAGTACTTC
J gene: TRBJ2-7
D gene: .
clone size: .
V gene: TRBV3-1

CDR3 protein: CASSSLRYEKLFF
CDR3 DNA: TGTGCCAGCAGCTCATTACGCTATGAAAAACTGTTTTTT
J gene: TRBJ1-4
D gene: .
clone size: few
V gene: TRBV7-9

CDR3 protein: CASSLVGPGDGAPLHF
CDR3 DNA: TGCGCCAGCAGCTTGGTCGGTCCGGGGGACGGGGCACCCCTCCACTTT
J gene: TRBJ1-6
D gene: .
clone size: few
V gene: TRBV5-1

CDR3 protein: CSAIGTEAFF
CDR3 DNA: TGCAGTGCTATCGGAACTGAAGCTTTCTTT
J gene: TRBJ1-1
D gene: .
clone size: few
V gene: TRBV20-1

CDR3 protein: CASSQDALGQMAYEQYF
CDR3 DNA: TGTGCCAGCAGCCAAGATGCTTTGGGACAGATGGCCTACGAGCAGTACTTC
J gene: TRBJ2-7
D gene: TRBD1
clone size: .
V gene: TRBV4-2

CDR3 protein: CSATDRGKLFF
CDR3 DNA: TGCAGTGCAACGGACAGAGGAAAACTGTTTTTT
J gene: TRBJ1-4
D gene: .
clone size: many
V gene: TRBV20-1

CDR3 protein: CASSLKGSDEQFF
CDR3 DNA: TGTGCCAGCAGCCTAAAGGGGAGTGATGAGCAGTTCTTC
J gene: TRBJ2-1
D gene: .
clone size: few
V gene: TRBV13

CDR3 protein: CASSLTDLNTEAFF
CDR3 DNA: TGTGCCAGCAGCCTGACAGACCTGAACACTGAAGCTTTCTTT
J gene: TRBJ1-1
D gene: .
clone size: many
V gene: TRBV5-6

CDR3 protein: CSVQKGDTEAFF
CDR3 DNA: TGCAGCGTCCAGAAGGGTGACACTGAAGCTTTCTTT
J gene: TRBJ1-1
D gene: .
clone size: .
V gene: TRBV29-1

CDR3 protein: CSVPGGHGYTF
CDR3 DNA: TGCAGCGTTCCTGGGGGCCATGGCTACACCTTC
J gene: TRBJ1-2
D gene: .
clone size: .
V gene: TRBV29-1

CDR3 protein: CASSQGGQGARSEQFF
CDR3 DNA: TGTGCCAGCAGCCAAGGAGGCCAGGGGGCGCGATCTGAGCAGTTCTTC
J gene: TRBJ2-1
D gene: TRBD1
clone size: .
V gene: TRBV3-1

CDR3 protein: CASSPTGHHNQPQHF
CDR3 DNA: TGTGCCAGCAGTCCGACAGGACATCACAATCAGCCCCAGCATTTT
J gene: TRBJ1-5
D gene: .
clone size: .
V gene: TRBV25-1